This is a list of T cell receptor beta chains from one sample in a study of control samples from healthy donors and cancer patients. Clones were read by immunoSEQ multiplex PCR, and TCRdb kept only the in-frame ones, dropping some. Of over 100,000 clones listed, about 87% are singletons. Sample: blood. These receptors came from a middle-aged man in good health. The CDR3 runs from the conserved cysteine through the conserved F or W. Each record gives: clone size, D gene, J gene, V gene, CDR3 DNA, CDR3 protein. A D gene is named only where the DNA matches it firmly. Some rows mark clone size as missing; the rest say once, few, many or name a class of expanded clone.

abundance: NA
d_gene: NA
j_gene: TRBJ1-3
v_gene: TRBV5-1
CDR3nt: TGCGCCAGCAGCTCAACAGGGTACTCTGGAAACACCATATATTTT
CDR3aa: CASSSTGYSGNTIYF

abundance: NA
d_gene: NA
j_gene: TRBJ2-1
v_gene: TRBV6-5
CDR3nt: TGTGCCAGCAGTTACTCGTGGTCCGCTGGGAATGAGCAGTTCTTC
CDR3aa: CASSYSWSAGNEQFF

abundance: NA
d_gene: NA
j_gene: TRBJ2-4
v_gene: TRBV11-1
CDR3nt: TGTGCCAGCAGCTTGGGTGGGGGTTACATTCAGTACTTC
CDR3aa: CASSLGGGYIQYF

abundance: NA
d_gene: TRBD1
j_gene: TRBJ2-3
v_gene: TRBV2
CDR3nt: TGTGCCATCGCGGGACAGGGTGGCACAGATACGCAGTATTTT
CDR3aa: CAIAGQGGTDTQYF

abundance: NA
d_gene: TRBD1
j_gene: TRBJ1-5
v_gene: TRBV18
CDR3nt: TGTGCCAGCTCGCCGACAGGGGTATTTCAGCCCCAGCATTTT
CDR3aa: CASSPTGVFQPQHF

abundance: NA
d_gene: NA
j_gene: TRBJ2-2
v_gene: TRBV19
CDR3nt: TGTGCCAGTGCCCGACAGAACACCGGGGAGCTGTTTTTT
CDR3aa: CASARQNTGELFF

abundance: NA
d_gene: TRBD2
j_gene: TRBJ2-1
v_gene: TRBV9
CDR3nt: TGTGCCAGCAGCGTATGGGGACTAGCGGGGGGCACCTCCGGGAATGAGCAGTTCTTC
CDR3aa: CASSVWGLAGGTSGNEQFF

abundance: NA
d_gene: NA
j_gene: TRBJ2-7
v_gene: TRBV7-8
CDR3nt: TGTGCCAGCAGCTTAGCACCCAGCGAGCAGTACTTC
CDR3aa: CASSLAPSEQYF

abundance: NA
d_gene: NA
j_gene: TRBJ2-7
v_gene: TRBV9
CDR3nt: TGTGCCAGCAGCCCGGACAGCTCCTACGAGCAGTACTTC
CDR3aa: CASSPDSSYEQYF

abundance: few
d_gene: NA
j_gene: TRBJ1-1
v_gene: TRBV7-9
CDR3nt: TGTGCCACCAGGCCGGGGGGCAGCACTGAAGCTTTCTTT
CDR3aa: CATRPGGSTEAFF

abundance: NA
d_gene: NA
j_gene: TRBJ1-1
v_gene: TRBV12-3/TRBV12-4
CDR3nt: TGTGCCAGCAGGGACCCGGACCTTTTTCTAGCTTTCTTT
CDR3aa: CASRDPDLFLAFF

abundance: NA
d_gene: NA
j_gene: TRBJ1-1
v_gene: TRBV25-1
CDR3nt: TGTGCCAGCAGTGAACAGGGTGAAGCTTTCTTT
CDR3aa: CASSEQGEAFF

abundance: NA
d_gene: NA
j_gene: TRBJ2-3
v_gene: TRBV30
CDR3nt: TGTGCCTGGAGTAGTGTTGATACGCAGTATTTT
CDR3aa: CAWSSVDTQYF

abundance: NA
d_gene: TRBD2
j_gene: TRBJ2-2
v_gene: TRBV7-9
CDR3nt: TGTGCCAGCAGCTTAGAACTAGCGATCGGGGAGCTGTTTTTT
CDR3aa: CASSLELAIGELFF

abundance: NA
d_gene: TRBD2
j_gene: TRBJ2-7
v_gene: TRBV11-3
CDR3nt: TGTGCCAGCAGTCCTACCGGGACTAGCGGGTCCACCCGCTTC
CDR3aa: CASSPTGTSGSTRF

abundance: NA
d_gene: NA
j_gene: TRBJ2-7
v_gene: TRBV19
CDR3nt: TGTGCCACCCGAGCTTTTCCAGGGGTCGGCGAGCAGTACTTC
CDR3aa: CATRAFPGVGEQYF

abundance: NA
d_gene: NA
j_gene: TRBJ1-2
v_gene: TRBV12-5
CDR3nt: TGTGCTAGTGGTTTGGACGGGGCGGGACGCAATAACTATGGCTACACCTTC
CDR3aa: CASGLDGAGRNNYGYTF

abundance: NA
d_gene: TRBD1
j_gene: TRBJ1-1
v_gene: TRBV18
CDR3nt: TGTGCCAGCTCACCTACGACAGGGTGGGGTGAGGCTTTCTTT
CDR3aa: CASSPTTGWGEAFF

abundance: NA
d_gene: NA
j_gene: TRBJ1-6
v_gene: TRBV7-8
CDR3nt: TGTGCCAGCAGCTTAGAGGGGGATGGGGGTGGATCACCCCTCCACTTT
CDR3aa: CASSLEGDGGGSPLHF

abundance: many
d_gene: NA
j_gene: TRBJ1-2
v_gene: TRBV10-1
CDR3nt: TGCGCCAGCAGTGCTGGGTCCGTTGACTATGGCTACACCTTC
CDR3aa: CASSAGSVDYGYTF

abundance: NA
d_gene: NA
j_gene: TRBJ2-7
v_gene: TRBV15
CDR3nt: TGTGCCACCAGCAGAGATAGGCGTGAACAGGGCAATGACGAGCAGTACTTC
CDR3aa: CATSRDRREQGNDEQYF

abundance: NA
d_gene: NA
j_gene: TRBJ1-1
v_gene: TRBV18
CDR3nt: TGTGCCAGCTCGCCAGACATCATGAACACTGAAGCTTTCTTT
CDR3aa: CASSPDIMNTEAFF

abundance: NA
d_gene: NA
j_gene: TRBJ2-5
v_gene: TRBV9
CDR3nt: TGTGCCAGCAGCGTAGGCAACAGCCAAGAGACCCAGTACTTC
CDR3aa: CASSVGNSQETQYF

abundance: few
d_gene: TRBD1
j_gene: TRBJ1-2
v_gene: TRBV18
CDR3nt: TGTGCCAGCTCTCCACAGGGGGCCGGATCAGGCTACACCTTC
CDR3aa: CASSPQGAGSGYTF

abundance: NA
d_gene: NA
j_gene: TRBJ1-1
v_gene: TRBV2
CDR3nt: TGTGCCAGCATCTACCCGTGGGAGGCCAAAGCTTTCTTT
CDR3aa: CASIYPWEAKAFF

abundance: once
d_gene: TRBD1
j_gene: TRBJ1-2
v_gene: TRBV30
CDR3nt: TGTGCCTGGAGTGTACAGAGGACAGGGGATGGCTACACCTTC
CDR3aa: CAWSVQRTGDGYTF

abundance: NA
d_gene: TRBD1
j_gene: TRBJ1-2
v_gene: TRBV18
CDR3nt: TGTGCCAGCTCACCAGGACAGGGTAACTATGGCTACACCTTC
CDR3aa: CASSPGQGNYGYTF

abundance: NA
d_gene: NA
j_gene: TRBJ1-2
v_gene: TRBV29-1
CDR3nt: TGCAGCGTCCAGCTTGGGTCTATGTATGGCTACACCTTC
CDR3aa: CSVQLGSMYGYTF

abundance: NA
d_gene: NA
j_gene: TRBJ1-2
v_gene: TRBV14
CDR3nt: TGTGCCAGCAGCCCCGCCCTGACAGGAAACTATGGCTACACCTTC
CDR3aa: CASSPALTGNYGYTF

abundance: few
d_gene: NA
j_gene: TRBJ2-5
v_gene: TRBV10-2
CDR3nt: TGCGCCAGCGCCCGTTATACGACAGGAAACCAAGAGACCCAGTACTTC
CDR3aa: CASARYTTGNQETQYF

abundance: once
d_gene: NA
j_gene: TRBJ1-1
v_gene: TRBV30
CDR3nt: TGTGCCTGGAGTCAGGGAGGCACTGAAACTTTCTTT
CDR3aa: CAWSQGGTETFF

abundance: NA
d_gene: NA
j_gene: TRBJ2-7
v_gene: TRBV13
CDR3nt: TGTGCCAGCACCCCAGGAGGGTCGAACGAGCAGTACTTC
CDR3aa: CASTPGGSNEQYF

abundance: NA
d_gene: NA
j_gene: TRBJ1-2
v_gene: TRBV7-9
CDR3nt: TGTGCCAGCAGCTTAAACTATCTGCCTGGCTACACCTTC
CDR3aa: CASSLNYLPGYTF

abundance: NA
d_gene: NA
j_gene: TRBJ1-2
v_gene: TRBV6-2/TRBV6-3
CDR3nt: TGTGCCAGCAGCTCGTCCGGACACTCTAACTATGGCTACACCTTC
CDR3aa: CASSSSGHSNYGYTF

abundance: NA
d_gene: NA
j_gene: TRBJ1-1
v_gene: TRBV7-2
CDR3nt: TGTGCCAGCAGCCCCGGGGGGCTCACTGAAGCTTTCTTT
CDR3aa: CASSPGGLTEAFF

abundance: NA
d_gene: NA
j_gene: TRBJ2-1
v_gene: TRBV14
CDR3nt: TGTGCCAGCAGCCGCAGGACAGAAATCAACAATGAGCAGTTCTTC
CDR3aa: CASSRRTEINNEQFF

abundance: NA
d_gene: TRBD2
j_gene: TRBJ2-7
v_gene: TRBV9
CDR3nt: TGTGCCAGCAGCGTGTTTAGCGGGGGCGACCTATACGAGCAGTACTTC
CDR3aa: CASSVFSGGDLYEQYF

abundance: NA
d_gene: NA
j_gene: TRBJ2-7
v_gene: TRBV6-5
CDR3nt: TGTGCCAGTAGGACGGGCGCAGGGTTCTCCTACGAGCAGTACTTC
CDR3aa: CASRTGAGFSYEQYF

abundance: NA
d_gene: NA
j_gene: TRBJ1-6
v_gene: TRBV9
CDR3nt: TGTGCCAGCAGCCTCAATAATTCACCCCTCCACTTT
CDR3aa: CASSLNNSPLHF

abundance: NA
d_gene: NA
j_gene: TRBJ2-3
v_gene: TRBV24-1
CDR3nt: TGTGCCACCGAAGCCAGGGCGACGGATACGCAGTATTTT
CDR3aa: CATEARATDTQYF

abundance: NA
d_gene: NA
j_gene: TRBJ1-3
v_gene: TRBV4-3
CDR3nt: TGCGCCAGCAGCCAAGAGAGTTCTGGAAACACCATATATTTT
CDR3aa: CASSQESSGNTIYF

abundance: NA
d_gene: NA
j_gene: TRBJ1-2
v_gene: TRBV5-5
CDR3nt: TGTGCCAGCAGCTTGGGAAGGGGACAAGGCTACACCTTC
CDR3aa: CASSLGRGQGYTF

abundance: NA
d_gene: NA
j_gene: TRBJ1-1
v_gene: TRBV7-9
CDR3nt: TGTGCCAGCAGCTTGGGCCGCGGGGGGTGGGACGCTGAAGCTTTCTTT
CDR3aa: CASSLGRGGWDAEAFF

abundance: NA
d_gene: NA
j_gene: TRBJ1-2
v_gene: TRBV3-1/TRBV3-2
CDR3nt: TGTGCCAGCAGCCAAGATCACCCGGGGTACTATGGCTACACCTTC
CDR3aa: CASSQDHPGYYGYTF

abundance: NA
d_gene: NA
j_gene: TRBJ1-3
v_gene: TRBV29-1
CDR3nt: TGCAGCGTTTTTACAGGCAACTCTGGAAACACCATATATTTT
CDR3aa: CSVFTGNSGNTIYF

abundance: NA
d_gene: NA
j_gene: TRBJ2-5
v_gene: TRBV7-2
CDR3nt: TGTGCCAGCACCCTGTACCAAGAGACCCAGTACTTC
CDR3aa: CASTLYQETQYF

abundance: NA
d_gene: NA
j_gene: TRBJ1-5
v_gene: TRBV29-1
CDR3nt: TGCAGCGTAAGGCAGGGGCTCAATCAGCCCCAGCATTTT
CDR3aa: CSVRQGLNQPQHF

abundance: once
d_gene: NA
j_gene: TRBJ1-1
v_gene: TRBV6-1
CDR3nt: TGTGCCAGCAGTGATTGGGGCAGCGTCATAGCTTTCTTT
CDR3aa: CASSDWGSVIAFF

abundance: NA
d_gene: NA
j_gene: TRBJ2-5
v_gene: TRBV5-4
CDR3nt: TGTGCCAGCAGCTTGGATGGTCTAGCAGGCGAGACCCAGTACTTC
CDR3aa: CASSLDGLAGETQYF

abundance: NA
d_gene: TRBD1
j_gene: TRBJ2-1
v_gene: TRBV12-3/TRBV12-4
CDR3nt: TGTGCCAGCAGTTGGGACAGGGAGGGGGAGCAGTTCTTC
CDR3aa: CASSWDREGEQFF